This TCR beta chain derives from a study of OX40 agonist ivuxolimab in advanced cancers. At the level of the study: Checkpoint inhibitors had been given previously to around 38% of patients.

The CDR3 covers 15 residues. CDR1 and CDR2 (germline): SEHNR, FQNEAQ (reference sequence). The V gene lost 7 bases and the J gene lost 5 bases, with 21 bases spanning the gap. Clones were read by immunoSEQ multiplex PCR, and TCRdb kept only the in-frame ones, dropping some. The data show roughly 67,000 clones, roughly 90% seen once. The origin of this receptor is an adult with an advanced solid tumor such as melanoma, head and neck, liver or kidney cancer. The genes are TRBV7-9 and TRBJ2-7, with D maybe TRBD1 (6 bases). The sequencing used CD4+ or CD8+ T cells sorted from blood, collected in a trial of the OX40 agonist ivuxolimab. The CDR3 loop is CASTSMWGPLDEQYF. In nucleotides, the CDR3 is TGTGCCAGCACCTCTATGTGGGGGCCCCTGGACGAGCAGTACTTC.